This T cell receptor beta chain was sequenced during a study of patients and donors after allogeneic stem cell transplantation. V lost 5 bases and J 6 bases, leaving 14 bases between the germline ends. Germline lookup yields CDR1 SGHVS and CDR2 FQNEAQ. The CDR3 length is 14 residues. TCRdb re-derived calls from the RT-PCR reads in MiXCR, one entry per CDR3 protein. This table holds hundreds of thousands of distinct CDR3 sequences, less than 15% found once. V gene TRBV7-8 combines with J gene TRBJ2-1, with D perhaps TRBD2 (5 bases). Sequencing was performed on blood, either unsorted or a sorted T cell fraction (not recorded which). This receptor was identified in a human donor who was either an allogeneic HSCT recipient or a stem cell or donor lymphocyte infusion donor (not recorded which). It is not recorded whose cells these are; they may come from a transplant donor. CDR3 in amino acids: CASSQKRTFNEQFF. The CDR3 DNA reads as TGTGCCAGCAGCCAGAAGCGGACCTTCAATGAGCAGTTCTTC.